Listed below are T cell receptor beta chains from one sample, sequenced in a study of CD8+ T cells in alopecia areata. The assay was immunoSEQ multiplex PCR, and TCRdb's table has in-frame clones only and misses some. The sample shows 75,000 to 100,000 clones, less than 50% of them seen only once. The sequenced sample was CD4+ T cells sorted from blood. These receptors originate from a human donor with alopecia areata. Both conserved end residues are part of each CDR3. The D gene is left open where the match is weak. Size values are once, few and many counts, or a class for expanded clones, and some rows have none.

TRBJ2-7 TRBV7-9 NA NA TGTGCCAGCAGCTTATTCGCGGACGACCCGAGCCACTTC CASSLFADDPSHF
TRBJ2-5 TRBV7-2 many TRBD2 TGTGCCAGCAGCTCCCTGGCTAGCGGTGAGACCCAGTACTTC CASSSLASGETQYF
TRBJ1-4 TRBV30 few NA TGTGCCTGGAGTGGAGGGACTCCAGGTTTGGCTGAAAAACTGTTTTTT CAWSGGTPGLAEKLFF
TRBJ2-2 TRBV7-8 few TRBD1 TGTGCCAGCAGCTCCAGGGGGCGGGCCGAGGAGCTGTTTTTT CASSSRGRAEELFF
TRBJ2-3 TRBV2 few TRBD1 TGTGCCAGCAGTGTGGACAGGGCGCAGTATTTT CASSVDRAQYF
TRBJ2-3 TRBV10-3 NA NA TGTGCCACGTGGACGAGGGACACAGATACGCAGTATTTT CATWTRDTDTQYF
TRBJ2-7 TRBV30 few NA TGTGCCTGGGGACTGGATCACTACGAGCAGTACTTC CAWGLDHYEQYF
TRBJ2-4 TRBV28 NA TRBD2 TGTGCCATTGGACTAGCGGGCCACCTAGCCAAAAACATTCAGTACTTC CAIGLAGHLAKNIQYF
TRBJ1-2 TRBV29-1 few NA TGCAGCGTTCAAAGACAGGAACACACCTTC CSVQRQEHTF
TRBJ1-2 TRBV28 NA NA TGTGCCAGCAGTCAAATGACCCGTGGCTACACCTTC CASSQMTRGYTF
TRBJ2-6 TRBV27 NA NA TGTGCCAGCAGTCGACCACCGGGGGCTGGGGCCAACGTCCTGACTTTC CASSRPPGAGANVLTF
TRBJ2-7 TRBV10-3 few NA TGTGCCATCAGTGTAGACATACGATACGAGCAGTACTTC CAISVDIRYEQYF
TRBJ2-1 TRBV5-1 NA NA TGCGCCAGCAGCTGGGGACTTACTGCTCCTGACAATGAGCAGTTCTTC CASSWGLTAPDNEQFF
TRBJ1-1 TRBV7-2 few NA TGTGCCAGCAGCTTAGCGACAGGGAACACTGAAGCTTTCTTT CASSLATGNTEAFF
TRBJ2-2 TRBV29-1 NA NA TGCAGCGTTGAAGAAAGGGGGCTTGGGACTGCGAACACCGGGGAGCTGTTTTTT CSVEERGLGTANTGELFF
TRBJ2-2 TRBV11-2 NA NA TGTGCCAGCAGCAAGGGCCAGGGGCCCCGCACCGGGGAGCTGTTTTTT CASSKGQGPRTGELFF
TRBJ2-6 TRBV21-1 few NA TGTGCCAGCAGCAATTACACCTCTGGGGCCAACGTCCTGACTTTC CASSNYTSGANVLTF
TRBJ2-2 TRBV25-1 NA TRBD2 TGTGCCAGCAGTGATCCCTGGGGGAGGGCCGGGGAGCTGTTTTTT CASSDPWGRAGELFF
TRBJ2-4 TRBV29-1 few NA TGCAGCGTTCGAGGAGGGGGCAGACAGTACTTC CSVRGGGRQYF
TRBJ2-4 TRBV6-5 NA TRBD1 TGTGCCAGCAGTTACGGACAGGAGCTAGCCAAAAACATTCAGTACTTC CASSYGQELAKNIQYF
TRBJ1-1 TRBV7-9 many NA TGTGCCAGCACCAGAGGGGACACTGAAGCTTTCTTT CASTRGDTEAFF
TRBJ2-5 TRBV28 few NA TGTGCCAGCACGGGGTTCCAAGAGACCCAGTACTTC CASTGFQETQYF
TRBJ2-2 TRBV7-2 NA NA TGTGCCAGCAGCCTCCGATCGGGGGCTAACACCGGGGAGCTGTTTTTT CASSLRSGANTGELFF
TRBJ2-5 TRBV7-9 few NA TGTGCCAGCAGCGTCGCCGGGTCCCAAGAGACCCAGTACTTC CASSVAGSQETQYF
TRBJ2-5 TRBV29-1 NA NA TGCAGCGTTGATACCAAACAAGAGACCCAGTACTTC CSVDTKQETQYF
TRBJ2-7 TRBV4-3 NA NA TGCGCCAGCAGCCCGACGGACACAAGCTCCTACGAGCAGTACTTC CASSPTDTSSYEQYF
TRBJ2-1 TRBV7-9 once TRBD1 TGTGCCAGCACAAGACAGGGGAAGGGCAATGAGCAGTTCTTC CASTRQGKGNEQFF
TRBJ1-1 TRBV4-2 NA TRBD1 TGTGCCAGCAGCCAAGATACAGGGGAAGGGACTGAAGCTTTCTTT CASSQDTGEGTEAFF
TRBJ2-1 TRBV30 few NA TGTGCCTGGAGTGTAAACCCCGGAGTTGGGCAGTTCTTC CAWSVNPGVGQFF
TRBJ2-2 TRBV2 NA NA TGTGCCAGCAGTCCTCAGGGTCCCGGGGAGCTGTTTTTT CASSPQGPGELFF
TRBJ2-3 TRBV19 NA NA TGTGCCAGTAGTCCCGGTCGGGGGGCTAGAGATACGCAGTATTTT CASSPGRGARDTQYF
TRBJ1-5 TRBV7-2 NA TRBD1 TGTGCCAGCAGCCTGCGGACAGGGTCCAATCAGCCCCAGCATTTT CASSLRTGSNQPQHF
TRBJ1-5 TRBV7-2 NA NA TGTGCCAGCAGCTTAGTCGGCAATCAGCCCCAGCATTTT CASSLVGNQPQHF
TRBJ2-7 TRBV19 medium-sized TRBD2 TGTGCCAGTAGTAGGGGATCTAGCGGCCTAACCTACGAGCAGTACTTC CASSRGSSGLTYEQYF
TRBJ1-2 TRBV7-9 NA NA TGTGCCAGCAGCTTTGCAGGAAATGGCTACACCTTC CASSFAGNGYTF
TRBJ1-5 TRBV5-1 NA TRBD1 TGCGCCAGCAGCTTGGAGGGGGCGAGTAATCAGCCCCAGCATTTT CASSLEGASNQPQHF
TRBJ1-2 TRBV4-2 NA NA TGTGCCAGCAGCCAAGAGTTTCGCAGGGTTAATGGCTACACCTTC CASSQEFRRVNGYTF
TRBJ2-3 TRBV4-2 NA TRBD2 TGTGCCAGCAGCCCGAAAGCGGGGGTTAGCACAGATACGCAGTATTTT CASSPKAGVSTDTQYF
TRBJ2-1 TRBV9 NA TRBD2 TGTGCCAGCAGCGTAGCCGGGACTAGCTTCCACAATGAGCAGTTCTTC CASSVAGTSFHNEQFF
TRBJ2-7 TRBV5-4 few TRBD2 TGTGCCAGCAGCGAAAGGACTAGCGGGAGCTACGAGCAGTACTTC CASSERTSGSYEQYF
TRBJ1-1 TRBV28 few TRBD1 TGTGCCAGCAGAAAACTAGGACAGGGTAGGACTGAAGCTTTCTTT CASRKLGQGRTEAFF
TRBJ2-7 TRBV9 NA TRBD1 TGTGCCAGCAGCGGCGGACAGGGGGGGTGGTACGAGCAGTACTTC CASSGGQGGWYEQYF
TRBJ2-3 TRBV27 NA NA TGTGCCAGCAGAAAAACTAGCACAGATACGCAGTATTTT CASRKTSTDTQYF